A single sample gave rise to the 21 T cell receptor beta chains below, sequenced in a study of radiotherapy plus CTLA-4 blockade in lung cancer. Method: immunoSEQ multiplex PCR; TCRdb's copy keeps in-frame clones and lacks some. The sample holds some 62,000 clones, approximately 75% seen once. The sequenced sample was peripheral blood, obtained from a patient treated with radiotherapy plus ipilimumab. Receptors originate from a human donor with non-small cell lung cancer who had a complete response to radiotherapy plus ipilimumab.

This clone was observed a few times. The V call is TRBV28, the J call TRBJ2-1, with D possibly being TRBD1 (6 bases). CDR1 is MDHEN, CDR2 SYDVKM, per germline. Trimming took 2 bases from V and 4 from J, leaving 15 bases between them. The length of the CDR3 is 16 residues. CDR3 region: CASSLPQGRSYNEQFF. The CDR3 DNA reads TGTGCCAGCAGTTTACCCCAGGGGCGATCTTACAATGAGCAGTTCTTC.

This clone was seen a handful of times. The V and J genes are TRBV19 and TRBJ2-1; 8 nucleotides match TRBD2. The germline CDR1 and CDR2 sequences are LNHDA and SQIVND (reference sequence). V shed 5 bases and J 7 bases; nucleotides not matched to a gene: 10. The CDR3 loop spans 15 amino acids. The CDR3: CASSSREGYRNEQFF. The CDR3, as DNA: TGTGCCAGTAGTTCTCGGGAGGGCTATAGGAATGAGCAGTTCTTC. Full variable domain (remainder filled in from reference TRBV19 and TRBJ2-1): DGGITQSPKYLFRKEGQNVTLSCEQNLNHDAMYWYRQDPGQGLRLIYYSQIVNDFQKGDIAEGYSVSREKKESFPLTVTSAQKNPTAFYLCASSSREGYRNEQFFGPGTRLTVL.

This clone has only a few counts. The chain combines TRBV10-1 with TRBJ2-7; 7 nucleotides match TRBD2. Germline V gene lookup returns CDR1 WNHNN and CDR2 SYGVQD (reference sequence). V lost 6 bases and J lost 2; bases outside the gene matches: 4. The CDR3 loop spans 13 amino acids. The CDR3 is CASSRGVTYEQYF. The CDR3 coding sequence is TGCGCCAGCAGCCGGGGGGTGACCTACGAGCAGTACTTC.

This chain joins TRBV6-6 and TRBJ1-5, with a possible D match to TRBD1 (6 bases). CDR1 MNHNY and CDR2 SVGAGI come from the germline V gene (reference sequence). The length of the CDR3 is 15 residues. Trimming removed 8 bases from V and 1 base from J, with 15 bases in between. The CDR3 bases are TGTGCCAGCCAGTCGGGGGGCGGAAGCAATCAGCCCCAGCATTTT. Protein sequence: CASQSGGGSNQPQHF.

The chain has TRBV15 and TRBJ2-7, with D perhaps TRBD1 or TRBD2 (5 bases each). This CDR3 comprises 14 residues. The germline gives CDR1 LNHNV, CDR2 YYDKDF (reference sequence). Trimming cost V 0 bases and J 2 bases, with 8 bases left between them. CDR3 coding DNA: TGTGCCACCAGCAGAGAGAAGGGACCCTACGAGCAGTACTTC. As protein: CATSREKGPYEQYF.

The chain links TRBV4-1 to TRBJ2-5; D is undetermined. There are 14 residues in the CDR3. Germline loops: CDR1 MGHRA, CDR2 YSYEKL. Trimming cost V 0 bases and J 5 bases, with 10 bases left between them. The DNA for the CDR3 is TGCGCCAGCAGCCAAGATTACGAAGGGGAGACCCAGTACTTC. Residues: CASSQDYEGETQYF.

The chain employs TRBV10-3 and TRBJ1-1; 12 bases map to TRBD1. The J segment lost 6 bases and the V segment lost 6 bases, leaving 5 bases of the junction unmatched. CDR3 length: 14 residues. Germline values: CDR1 ENHRY, CDR2 SYGVKD. CDR3 DNA sequence: TGTGCCATCAGGGGACAGGGGGCTGTGGCTGAAGCTTTCTTT. It encodes CAIRGQGAVAEAFF.

This CDR3 reads CASSGGLAGYGEQFF. CDR3 in DNA: TGTGCCAGCAGTGGGGGACTAGCGGGATATGGTGAGCAGTTCTTC. V usage is TRBV2 and J usage is TRBJ2-1, with 13 bases matching TRBD2. V shed 4 bases, J shed 9 bases, and the junction held 6 bases outside the gene matches. Germline CDR1 SNHLY, CDR2 FYNNEI. The CDR3 loop spans 15 amino acids.

A few counts support this clone. The chain joins TRBV6-5 to TRBJ2-6; D is uncertain. The germline V gene has CDR1 MNHEY and CDR2 SVGAGI. The ends were cut back, 0 bases at V and 0 bases at J, with 6 bases in the middle. The length of the CDR3 is 16 residues. The CDR3 region has the DNA TGTGCCAGCAGTTACTCTTTGGCCTCTGGGGCCAACGTCCTGACTTTC. Amino acids: CASSYSLASGANVLTF.

This clone was seen a single time. The junction departs from the called germline gene at one end, perhaps through a read error. This chain links TRBV7-7 with TRBJ2-1; 8 bases are a match to TRBD2. CDR3 length: 15 residues. In germline, CDR1 is SSHAT, CDR2 FNYEAQ (reference sequence). The CDR3 loop reads CASSITSGLYNEQFF. The CDR3 coding sequence is TGTGCTAGCAGCATCACTAGCGGTTTGTACAATGAGCAGTTCTTC.

The CDR3 nucleotides read TGTGCCAGCAGCTTAACGGGCGGCGGCTACAATGAGCAGTTCTTC. This translates into CASSLTGGGYNEQFF. The rearrangement links TRBV11-2 to TRBJ2-1; D unclear. Germline V gives CDR1 SGHAT, CDR2 FQNNGV. V lost 2 bases to trimming and J lost 3 bases, with 11 bases between them. The CDR3 totals 15 residues.

V is TRBV9 and J is TRBJ1-5; D is unresolved. Germline V gene sequence: CDR1 SGDLS, CDR2 YYNGEE. This CDR3 comprises 14 residues. V lost 5 bases to trimming and J lost 5 bases, with 14 bases between them. The CDR3 reads CASSLLGYDQPQHF. As DNA, the CDR3 is TGTGCCAGCAGTTTACTGGGTTATGATCAGCCCCAGCATTTT.

The chain carries TRBV18 and TRBJ1-5, with TRBD1 identical over 7 bases. The CDR3 totals 16 residues. CDR1 KGHSH and CDR2 LQKENI come from the germline V gene. Losses at the gene ends were 3 bases for V and 3 bases for J; bases not matched to a gene: 8. The CDR3 sequence is CASSPTGQSINQPQHF. In DNA, the CDR3 is TGTGCCAGCTCACCGACGGGACAGAGCATCAATCAGCCCCAGCATTTT.

V is TRBV30 and J is TRBJ1-1; 12 bases line up with TRBD1. V shed 1 base and J 5 bases; nucleotides not matched to a gene: 11. The length of the CDR3 is 17 residues. Germline V lookup: CDR1 GTSNPN, CDR2 SVGIG (reference sequence). The CDR3, as DNA: TGTGCCTGGAGTGGGACAAATCCGGGACAGGGGGCAACTGAAGCTTTCTTT. Translating it yields CAWSGTNPGQGATEAFF.

The J gene is TRBJ2-7, the V gene TRBV6-5, with a possible D match to TRBD1 (7 bases). This CDR3 contains 15 residues. Germline values: CDR1 MNHEY, CDR2 SVGAGI. V lost 0 bases and J 3 bases, leaving 12 bases between the germline ends. The DNA for the CDR3 is TGTGCCAGCAGTTACTCGGAGGGACAGTACTACGAGCAGTACTTC. Its translation: CASSYSEGQYYEQYF.

V and J are TRBV30 and TRBJ1-1; the D is unclear. This CDR3 has 11 residues. The germline gives CDR1 GTSNPN, CDR2 SVGIG (reference sequence). The V and J ends lost 2 bases and 5 bases respectively, with 6 bases between them. In DNA form, the CDR3 reads TGTGCCTGGAGTCGGTATACTGAAGCTTTCTTT. As protein: CAWSRYTEAFF.

The V call is TRBV5-1, the J call TRBJ2-5; no definite D call. In germline, CDR1 is SGHRS, CDR2 YFSETQ. The CDR3 runs 15 residues. V lost 6 bases and J 2 bases, leaving 17 bases between the germline ends. CDR3 sequence: CASTFLVGMQETQYF. The DNA for the CDR3 is TGCGCCAGCACCTTCCTCGTGGGGATGCAAGAGACCCAGTACTTC.

This chain links TRBV6-5 with TRBJ1-2; 9 bases fit TRBD1. The junction had 7 bases not matched to a gene; V was cut back by 6 bases and J by 5 bases. This CDR3 is 14 amino acids long. CDR1 MNHEY and CDR2 SVGAGI come from the germline V gene. The CDR3 sequence is CASREQGAGYGYTF. CDR3 coding DNA: TGTGCCAGCAGGGAACAGGGGGCAGGGTATGGCTACACCTTC.

This clone came up a few times. This chain links TRBV19 with TRBJ1-4; a weak D match, TRBD1 (5 bases). V dropped 2 bases and J dropped 4 bases, with 8 bases sitting between them. CDR3 size: 14 residues. CDR1 is LNHDA, CDR2 SQIVND, per germline (reference sequence). DNA for the CDR3: TGTGCCAGTAGTATATCTGGGGGTAATGAAAAACTGTTTTTT. Its protein product is CASSISGGNEKLFF.

This clone was observed a single time. This chain uses TRBV7-6 with TRBJ2-5; TRBD1 matches 8 bases. The length of the CDR3 is 13 residues. The V gene end was trimmed by 6 bases and the J gene end by 4 bases; junction bases not matched to a gene: 4. The germline CDR1 and CDR2 sequences are SGHVS and FNYEAQ. CDR3 DNA: TGTGCCAGCAGAACAACAGGGGGAGAGACCCAGTACTTC. Amino acid sequence: CASRTTGGETQYF.

The V call is TRBV5-1, the J call TRBJ2-2; the D gene is possibly TRBD1 (7 bases). Germline CDR1 is SGHRS and CDR2 is YFSETQ. The V end was cut by 2 bases, the J end by 2 bases, with 19 bases between. The CDR3 is 18 residues long. CDR3 DNA sequence: TGCGCCAGCAGCTTTCGAGACAGGGACGGGAGTAACACCGGGGAGCTGTTTTTT. Translation gives CASSFRDRDGSNTGELFF.